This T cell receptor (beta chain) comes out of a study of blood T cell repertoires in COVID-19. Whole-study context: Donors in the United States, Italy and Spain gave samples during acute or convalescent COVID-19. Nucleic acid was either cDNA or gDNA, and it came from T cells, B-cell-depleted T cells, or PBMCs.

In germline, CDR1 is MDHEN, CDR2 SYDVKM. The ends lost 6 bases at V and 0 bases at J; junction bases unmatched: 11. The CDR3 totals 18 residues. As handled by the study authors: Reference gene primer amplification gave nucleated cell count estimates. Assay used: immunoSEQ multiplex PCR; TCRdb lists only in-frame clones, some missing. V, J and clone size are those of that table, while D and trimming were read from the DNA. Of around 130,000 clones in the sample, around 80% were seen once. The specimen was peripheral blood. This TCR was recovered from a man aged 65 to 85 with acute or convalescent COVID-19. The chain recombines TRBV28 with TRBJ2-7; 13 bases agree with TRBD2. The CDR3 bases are TGTGCCAGCAGAGCAAGACTAGCGGGGGGCTCCGGCTCCTACGAGCAGTACTTC. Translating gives CASRARLAGGSGSYEQYF.